These T cell receptor beta chains were read from a single sample in a study of T-cell memory formation after mild COVID-19. TCRdb fed the 5' RACE reads into MiXCR, producing one record per CDR3 protein. Seen here are about 49,000 distinct CDR3 sequences, roughly 27% observed once, and the top ten hold approximately 40%. The sample comprised PBMCs or a T cell subset sorted from them (not recorded which). These receptor sequences come from a man aged 18 to 30 who had mild COVID-19 (a few samples of this study predate the infection). Cell type and time point are not known. CDR3s include the opening cysteine and the closing phenylalanine or tryptophan. D genes are given only for firm matches. A clone size is listed for some rows: how often the clone was seen (once, few, many), or a class if it is expanded.

few | TRBJ2-4 | TRBV21-1 | NA | CASSKDSDF | TGTGCCAGCAGCAAAGATTCGGACTTC
NA | TRBJ2-7 | TRBV20-1 | TRBD1 | CSARGQGFHEQYF | TGCAGTGCTAGAGGACAGGGGTTCCACGAGCAGTACTTC
NA | TRBJ2-6 | TRBV19 | NA | CASSITGSGANVLTF | TGTGCCAGTAGTATAACCGGGTCTGGGGCCAACGTCCTGACTTTC
NA | TRBJ2-7 | TRBV5-1 | NA | CASSLAISYEQYF | TGCGCCAGCAGCTTGGCGATCTCCTACGAGCAGTACTTC
few | TRBJ1-1 | TRBV5-1 | NA | CASSPEWGTTEAFF | TGCGCCAGCAGCCCCGAGTGGGGCACGACTGAAGCTTTCTTT
few | TRBJ1-5 | TRBV20-1 | NA | CSAIQAPSNQPQHF | TGCAGTGCTATACAGGCCCCTAGCAATCAGCCCCAGCATTTT
NA | TRBJ2-7 | TRBV7-9 | NA | CASSIGSYEQYF | TGTGCCAGCAGCATCGGGTCCTACGAGCAGTACTTC
few | TRBJ2-5 | TRBV4-2 | TRBD2 | CASSQGIRYGGYQETQYF | TGTGCCAGCAGCCAAGGGATCCGGTACGGGGGGTACCAAGAGACCCAGTACTTC
NA | TRBJ2-2 | TRBV5-6 | NA | CASSPDTGTPNTGELFF | TGTGCCAGCAGTCCTGATACCGGGACTCCAAACACCGGGGAGCTGTTTTTT
NA | TRBJ2-1 | TRBV6-2/TRBV6-3 | NA | CASSSPRGGPNEQFF | TGTGCCAGCAGTTCACCCCGGGGAGGTCCGAATGAGCAGTTCTTC
few | TRBJ1-4 | TRBV4-1 | NA | CASSQVLREKLFF | TGCGCCAGCAGCCAAGTCCTAAGGGAAAAACTGTTTTTT
NA | TRBJ2-3 | TRBV7-2 | NA | CASSPPEGDTQYF | TGTGCCAGCAGCCCTCCTGAAGGGGATACGCAGTATTTT
NA | TRBJ2-7 | TRBV27 | NA | CASSLGAGSYEQYF | TGTGCCAGCAGTTTAGGAGCAGGGAGCTACGAGCAGTACTTC
NA | TRBJ2-7 | TRBV7-6 | TRBD1 | CASSLGQGYYEQYF | TGTGCCAGCAGCTTAGGACAGGGGTACTACGAGCAGTACTTC
few | TRBJ2-1 | TRBV7-9 | NA | CASSPGRSDEQFF | TGTGCCAGCAGCCCTGGTCGAAGTGATGAGCAGTTCTTC
NA | TRBJ1-1 | TRBV6-6 | NA | CASSYGGLNTEAFF | TGTGCCAGCAGTTACGGTGGGCTGAACACTGAAGCTTTCTTT
few | TRBJ2-3 | TRBV11-1 | NA | CASLSSRGDTQYF | TGTGCCAGCTTATCCTCCAGGGGAGATACGCAGTATTTT
NA | TRBJ1-1 | TRBV11-2 | NA | CASSPGDIAVNTEAFF | TGTGCCAGCAGCCCTGGTGACATAGCCGTGAACACTGAAGCTTTCTTT
NA | TRBJ2-3 | TRBV30 | NA | CAWSSERTDTQYF | TGTGCCTGGAGTAGTGAGAGAACAGATACGCAGTATTTT
NA | TRBJ2-3 | TRBV13 | NA | CASSRTADGTDTQYF | TGTGCCAGCAGCCGGACGGCGGATGGCACAGATACGCAGTATTTT
NA | TRBJ2-3 | TRBV2 | NA | CASSEYGFGTLGTDTQYF | TGTGCCAGCAGTGAATACGGGTTTGGGACCCTTGGCACAGATACGCAGTATTTT
NA | TRBJ2-1 | TRBV11-2 | NA | CASSSTRWTNNEQFF | TGTGCCAGCAGCTCCACGAGGTGGACCAACAATGAGCAGTTCTTC
NA | TRBJ2-1 | TRBV7-9 | NA | CASSFPIGEQFF | TGTGCCAGCAGCTTCCCAATCGGTGAGCAGTTCTTC
NA | TRBJ2-7 | TRBV5-1 | TRBD2 | CASSCQLCFPSGGAYEQYF | TGCGCCAGCAGCTGCCAACTTTGCTTCCCGAGCGGGGGAGCATACGAGCAGTACTTC
many | TRBJ2-2 | TRBV5-4 | NA | CASSTPVVNTGELFF | TGTGCCAGCAGTACCCCAGTAGTCAACACCGGGGAGCTGTTTTTT
NA | TRBJ2-3 | TRBV7-9 | TRBD1 | CASRGGQGASDTQYF | TGTGCCAGCAGAGGGGGACAGGGGGCTTCTGATACGCAGTATTTT
few | TRBJ2-2 | TRBV29-1 | NA | CSVGTGGNTGELFF | TGCAGCGTTGGGACGGGCGGGAACACCGGGGAGCTGTTTTTT
NA | TRBJ2-1 | TRBV6-5 | NA | CASSYKWDPGTRASSYEQFF | TGTGCCAGCAGTTACAAGTGGGACCCCGGGACAAGGGCTTCATCCTATGAGCAGTTCTTC
NA | TRBJ1-5 | TRBV6-5 | NA | CASSPRVGSYSNQPQHF | TGTGCCAGCAGCCCCCGCGTAGGTAGCTATAGCAATCAGCCCCAGCATTTT
many | TRBJ2-3 | TRBV11-2 | TRBD2 | CASSSPSTSGGTDTQYF | TGTGCCAGCAGCTCGCCCTCAACTAGCGGGGGCACAGATACGCAGTATTTT
few | TRBJ2-2 | TRBV5-1 | NA | CASKSDPATNTGELFF | TGCGCCAGCAAGTCTGACCCAGCGACGAACACCGGGGAGCTGTTTTTT
NA | TRBJ2-3 | TRBV7-2 | NA | CASSLGVPRTDTQYF | TGTGCCAGCAGCTTAGGGGTCCCTCGCACAGATACGCAGTATTTT
NA | TRBJ2-1 | TRBV29-1 | TRBD2 | CSVGLGVHEQFF | TGCAGCGTGGGACTAGGGGTCCATGAGCAGTTCTTC
NA | TRBJ2-2 | TRBV7-2 | NA | CASSFIQVNTGELFFF | NA
few | TRBJ2-2 | TRBV24-1 | TRBD1 | CATSARQGSGGELFF | TGTGCCACCAGTGCCCGACAGGGGTCCGGCGGGGAGCTGTTTTTT
NA | TRBJ2-1 | TRBV10-3 | NA | CAIRDLQGSYKEQFF | TGTGCCATCAGGGACCTCCAGGGGTCCTACAAGGAGCAGTTCTTC
NA | TRBJ2-5 | TRBV5-1 | TRBD1 | CASSLRGGAGETQYF | TGCGCCAGCAGCTTGAGAGGGGGCGCTGGAGAGACCCAGTACTTC
few | TRBJ2-4 | TRBV7-9 | NA | CASSFLGGAKNIQYF | TGTGCCAGCAGCTTCCTTGGGGGAGCCAAAAACATTCAGTACTTC
few | TRBJ1-5 | TRBV5-1 | NA | CASSLRAENQPQHF | TGCGCCAGCAGCTTACGGGCAGAGAATCAGCCCCAGCATTTT
few | TRBJ2-7 | TRBV7-3 | NA | CASSLATGALREQYF | TGTGCCAGCAGCTTAGCGACAGGTGCCTTGCGGGAGCAGTACTTC
NA | TRBJ1-1 | TRBV12-3/TRBV12-4 | NA | CASSSSLNTEAFF | TGTGCCAGCAGCTCTTCCCTTAATACTGAAGCTTTCTTT
few | TRBJ1-2 | TRBV7-8 | NA | CASSRTATGDYGYTF | TGTGCCAGCAGCCGGACAGCTACGGGAGACTATGGCTACACCTTC
NA | TRBJ2-6 | TRBV6-2/TRBV6-3 | TRBD1 | CASSHIRDREGGGANVLTF | TGTGCCAGCAGTCATATCCGGGACAGGGAAGGCGGTGGGGCCAACGTCCTGACTTTC
NA | TRBJ2-5 | TRBV4-1 | NA | CASSQQETQYF | TGCGCCAGCAGCCAACAAGAGACCCAGTACTTC
NA | TRBJ2-1 | TRBV11-2 | TRBD1 | CASSLGGTGIHEQFF | TGTGCCAGCAGCTTAGGCGGGACAGGGATCCATGAGCAGTTCTTC
NA | TRBJ2-2 | TRBV25-1 | NA | CASRTGELFF | TGTGCCAGCCGAACCGGGGAGCTGTTTTTT
few | TRBJ2-7 | TRBV4-1 | NA | CASSDAGPEQYF | TGCGCCAGCAGCGATGCGGGGCCCGAGCAGTACTTC
NA | TRBJ1-4 | TRBV12-3/TRBV12-4 | NA | CASSRSGLYEKLFF | TGTGCCAGCAGCCGCAGCGGGCTGTATGAAAAACTGTTTTTT
few | TRBJ1-2 | TRBV6-5 | NA | CASTSRKGYNGGYTF | TGTGCCAGCACCAGCCGGAAGGGGTACAACGGTGGCTACACCTTC
few | TRBJ1-5 | TRBV4-2 | NA | CASSQNPTRETAVLHF | TGTGCCAGCAGCCAAAACCCTACCAGAGAGACAGCTGTTTTGCATTTT
few | TRBJ1-2 | TRBV12-3/TRBV12-4 | NA | CASSLRDPVGYTF | TGTGCCAGCAGTTTAAGGGACCCAGTTGGCTACACCTTC
NA | TRBJ1-2 | TRBV4-3 | NA | CASSQTGTWRGGDGYTF | TGCGCCAGCAGCCAAACCGGGACCTGGCGAGGAGGGGATGGCTACACCTTC
NA | TRBJ2-2 | TRBV5-1 | NA | CASSPDQTGELFF | TGCGCCAGCAGCCCAGACCAGACCGGGGAGCTGTTTTTT
few | TRBJ2-5 | TRBV12-3/TRBV12-4 | NA | CASSFGRPETQYF | TGTGCCAGCAGTTTCGGGCGGCCCGAGACCCAGTACTTC
few | TRBJ2-1 | TRBV6-4 | TRBD1 | CASSRSGQANDEQFF | TGTGCCAGCAGTCGCTCGGGACAGGCAAACGATGAGCAGTTCTTC